This entry lists 29 T cell receptor beta chains sequenced from one sample in a study of blood T cell repertoires in COVID-19 (TCRdb year 2020). Library construction relied on the immunoSEQ multiplex PCR assay. Drawn from immuneACCESS, this table holds only the in-frame rearrangements with V and J called that TCRdb kept. Clones are partly lost; checked studies trace under half to an unresolved V gene and leave the rest unexplained. For this sample the table gives 94,000 or so clones, of which around nine tenths were detected only once. 7% to 8.5% of the sample belongs to the ten largest clones. Sequenced material: peripheral blood. All receptors come from a woman in her seventies with acute or convalescent COVID-19.

V usage is TRBV2 and J usage is TRBJ1-2; D possibly corresponds to TRBD1 (5 bases). Trimming took 4 bases from V and 1 from J, leaving 13 bases between them. The CDR3 is made up of 15 amino acids. Per the germline V gene, CDR1 is SNHLY and CDR2 is FYNNEI. CDR3 bases: TGTGCCAGCAGTGCGGCCGGGGGAGTTAACTATGGCTACACCTTC. It yields the protein CASSAAGGVNYGYTF.

This chain links TRBV5-1 with TRBJ1-2; D may be TRBD1 (5 bases). Germline V gene sequence: CDR1 SGHRS, CDR2 YFSETQ. V shed 2 bases and J shed 9 bases, with 17 bases lying between them. This CDR3 is built from 14 residues. CDR3 region: CASSLYRGSGSYTF. The DNA of the CDR3 is TGCGCCAGCAGCTTATATCGGGGCAGCGGGAGCTACACCTTC.

V is TRBV10-1 and J is TRBJ2-2; D unclear. The CDR3 runs 16 residues. Germline lookup yields CDR1 WNHNN and CDR2 SYGVQD (reference sequence). Between the trimmed V and J ends, which lost 0 bases and 1 base, there was a span of 9 bases. The CDR3 coding sequence is TGCGCCAGCAGTGAGTCGAGGCTGGGGAACACCGGGGAGCTGTTTTTT. Translating gives CASSESRLGNTGELFF.

This clone is a singleton in its sample. The chain joins TRBV10-3 to TRBJ1-2; D may be TRBD1 (6 bases). The germline V gene encodes CDR1 ENHRY and CDR2 SYGVKD. The CDR3 has 13 amino acids. Trimming pared 10 bases from V and 8 bases from J, leaving 20 bases between. CDR3 in DNA: TGTGCCAGTAGCAGGGGAACTATGGCAGGCTACACCTTC. This encodes CASSRGTMAGYTF.

This chain uses TRBV28 with TRBJ2-7; possible D gene TRBD1, 6 bases. The V end was cut by 1 base, the J end by 7 bases, with 14 bases between. Germline CDR1 reads MDHEN; CDR2 reads SYDVKM. The CDR3 consists of 14 residues. The CDR3 sequence is CASSLFGQGFEQYF. CDR3 bases: TGTGCCAGCAGTTTATTCGGGCAGGGGTTTGAGCAGTACTTC. The full variable domain, rest sourced from reference TRBV28 and TRBJ2-7, is DVKVTQSSRYLVKRTGEKVFLECVQDMDHENMFWYRQDPGLGLRLIYFSYDVKMKEKGDIPEGYSVSREKKERFSLILESASTNQTSMYLCASSLFGQGFEQYFGPGTRLTVT.

CDR3 loop: CASSVFNQPQHF. The CDR3 nucleotides read TGTGCCAGCAGCGTATTCAATCAGCCCCAGCATTTT. The rearrangement links TRBV12-3 or TRBV12-4 to TRBJ1-5; D remains unclear. Trimming removed 6 bases from V and 3 bases from J, with 6 bases in between. The CDR3 has 12 residues.

V is TRBV19 and J is TRBJ1-3; TRBD1 is a possible D gene (5 bases). Trimming removed 5 bases from V and 2 bases from J, with 22 bases in between. CDR3 length: 18 amino acids. Germline V lookup: CDR1 LNHDA, CDR2 SQIVND (reference sequence). In DNA, the CDR3 is TGTGCCAGTAGTGTAGTAGGGTCCAGGGCAATGGCTGGAAACACCATATATTTT. As protein: CASSVVGSRAMAGNTIYF. Based on the CDR3 plus reference TRBV19 and TRBJ1-3, the full variable domain is DGGITQSPKYLFRKEGQNVTLSCEQNLNHDAMYWYRQDPGQGLRLIYYSQIVNDFQKGDIAEGYSVSREKKESFPLTVTSAQKNPTAFYLCASSVVGSRAMAGNTIYFGEGSWLTVV.

The gene calls are TRBV5-6 and TRBJ2-3; 11 nucleotides match TRBD2. The V segment lost 4 bases and the J segment 2 bases; nucleotides outside the gene matches: 6. Per germline, CDR1 SGHDT and CDR2 YYEEEE. The CDR3 consists of 16 residues. The CDR3 coding sequence is TGTGCCAGCAGCCCAGGGACTAGCGGAGACACAGATACGCAGTATTTT. As protein: CASSPGTSGDTDTQYF.

A word on this clone: One end of the junction varies from germline; a read error may be responsible. This chain connects TRBV7-7 to TRBJ1-3; 8 nucleotides line up with TRBD1. The germline CDR1 and CDR2 sequences are SSHAT and FNYEAQ (reference sequence). This CDR3 is 14 amino acids long. Here the CDR3 reads CASSPDRAGNTIYF. In DNA form, the CDR3 reads TGTGCTAGCAGCCCGGACAGGGCTGGAAACACCATATATTTT.

This clone was picked up one time. The rearrangement uses TRBV11-1 and TRBJ1-2; tentative D call: TRBD1 (5 bases). CDR1 is SGHAT, CDR2 FQDESV, per germline (reference sequence). The CDR3 is 15 amino acids. Trimming cost V 0 bases and J 4 bases, with 12 bases left between them. In DNA, the CDR3 is TGTGCCAGCAGCTTAGCCGGGACTTCTCCCTATGGCTACACCTTC. Encoded protein: CASSLAGTSPYGYTF.

In its sample, this clone was seen once. This chain uses TRBV19 with TRBJ1-1; D call uncertain. Deletions cut 3 bases from V and 1 base from J, with 15 bases between. Germline V gene sequence: CDR1 LNHDA, CDR2 SQIVND (reference sequence). The CDR3 is 16 amino acids. CDR3: CASSIPYYRPNTEAFF. CDR3 nucleotide sequence: TGTGCCAGTAGTATCCCTTATTACAGACCGAACACTGAAGCTTTCTTT. Full variable domain (outside the CDR3, taken from reference TRBV19 and TRBJ1-1): DGGITQSPKYLFRKEGQNVTLSCEQNLNHDAMYWYRQDPGQGLRLIYYSQIVNDFQKGDIAEGYSVSREKKESFPLTVTSAQKNPTAFYLCASSIPYYRPNTEAFFGQGTRLTVV.

The chain joins TRBV9 to TRBJ1-5; the D is unclear. CDR3 size: 15 residues. Germline CDR1 and CDR2: SGDLS and YYNGEE. V lost 3 bases, J lost 3 bases, and 13 bases lay in between. CDR3 nucleotides: TGTGCCAGCAGCGGGTCCCCACAGAACAATCAGCCCCAGCATTTT. Protein: CASSGSPQNNQPQHF.

The chain couples TRBV19 to TRBJ1-5; 8 positions agree with TRBD1. The V and J ends lost 4 bases and 3 bases, in that order; junction bases with no gene match: 5. Germline V gene sequence: CDR1 LNHDA, CDR2 SQIVND (reference sequence). This CDR3 has 15 residues. The CDR3 nucleotides are TGTGCCAGTAGTACACAGGGGGTTTTCAATCAGCCCCAGCATTTT. The encoded protein is CASSTQGVFNQPQHF.

The chain links TRBV25-1 to TRBJ2-5, with 12 bases lining up with TRBD2. V shed 3 bases and J 2 bases; nucleotides not matched to a gene: 1. Germline CDR1 MGHDK, CDR2 SYGVNS. This CDR3 is 15 amino acids long. Here the CDR3 reads CASSDLAGGQETQYF. CDR3 sequence (DNA): TGTGCCAGCAGTGACCTAGCGGGGGGGCAAGAGACCCAGTACTTC.

V is TRBV19 and J is TRBJ2-2; 15 bases align to TRBD2. CDR3 length: 16 residues. Germline V gene lookup returns CDR1 LNHDA and CDR2 SQIVND (reference sequence). V trimming: 9 bases; J trimming: 5 bases; junction bases outside the gene matches: 7. CDR3 sequence reads: CASQRTSGGGTGELFF. The CDR3 DNA sequence: TGTGCCAGCCAGCGGACTAGCGGGGGGGGAACCGGGGAGCTGTTTTTT.

The V call is TRBV5-1, the J call TRBJ1-2; D possibly corresponds to TRBD1 (6 bases). Germline loops: CDR1 SGHRS, CDR2 YFSETQ. Trimming shortened V by 4 bases and J by 4 bases, and 29 bases separated the two germline ends. This CDR3 has 19 amino acids. DNA for the CDR3: TGCGCCAGCAGCCTGGGGGGGCGGACAGACCCCTCACTTACCTATGGCTACACCTTC. Translating gives CASSLGGRTDPSLTYGYTF.

This clone occurred once. CDR3 sequence (DNA): TGTGCCAGCAGCCTCGGACAGGCTAAAAGAAACACCATATATTTT. Protein product: CASSLGQAKRNTIYF. The chain recombines TRBV6-5 with TRBJ1-3, with 7 bases matching TRBD1. With V trimmed by 6 bases and J by 5 bases, 10 bases remained unmatched. The CDR3 contains 15 residues. Per the germline V gene, CDR1 is MNHEY and CDR2 is SVGAGI.

The chain recombines TRBV5-4 with TRBJ2-1, with 13 bases that match TRBD2. Per the germline V gene, CDR1 is SGHNT and CDR2 is YYREEE (reference sequence). The V segment lost 0 bases and the J segment 0 bases; nucleotides outside the gene matches: 9. This CDR3 comprises 20 residues. The CDR3 loop is CASSLVLLAGGPFSYNEQFF. In DNA form, the CDR3 reads TGTGCCAGCAGCTTGGTATTACTAGCGGGAGGGCCGTTCTCCTACAATGAGCAGTTCTTC. Together with reference TRBV5-4 and TRBJ2-1, the CDR3 gives the full variable domain: ETGVTQSPTHLIKTRGQQVTLRCSSQSGHNTVSWYQQALGQGPQFIFQYYREEENGRGNFPPRFSGLQFPNYSSELNVNALELDDSALYLCASSLVLLAGGPFSYNEQFFGPGTRLTVL.

The chain uses TRBV7-2 and TRBJ1-4; 9 bases match TRBD1. Germline V lookup: CDR1 SGHTA, CDR2 FQGNSA. The CDR3 sequence is 15 residues long. After removal of 5 bases from V and 10 bases from J, the junction contained 11 bases not matched to a gene. The CDR3 DNA is TGTGCCAGCAGCGAACCGGGACAGGGACATCGAAAACTGTTTTTT. Amino acids: CASSEPGQGHRKLFF.

The chain employs TRBV18 and TRBJ1-1, with 7 bases aligning to TRBD1. Unmatched junction bases numbered 12, after V lost 4 bases and J lost 4 bases. Per germline, CDR1 KGHSH and CDR2 LQKENI. CDR3 length equals 16 residues. CDR3 in amino acids: CASSLSDRTGSTEAFF. CDR3 bases: TGTGCCAGCTCACTTTCGGACAGGACAGGATCCACTGAAGCTTTCTTT.

This chain joins TRBV29-1 and TRBJ2-1; 9 bases align to TRBD1. This CDR3 contains 15 residues. Germline CDR1 reads SQVTM; CDR2 reads ANQGSEA. Germline trimming cut 4 bases from V and 2 bases from J; bases unmatched to any gene: 6. CDR3 sequence reads: CSVGGGQGTYNEQFF. DNA for the CDR3: TGCAGCGTTGGGGGCGGACAGGGGACCTACAATGAGCAGTTCTTC.

This clone was detected only once. The chain couples TRBV19 to TRBJ1-4; D not resolved. V lost 2 bases and J 4 bases, leaving 8 bases between the germline ends. CDR3 length equals 14 residues. Germline CDR1 and CDR2: LNHDA and SQIVND (reference sequence). The chain's CDR3 is CASSIRGGNEKLFF. CDR3 coding DNA: TGTGCCAGTAGTATACGAGGCGGTAATGAAAAACTGTTTTTT. Together with reference TRBV19 and TRBJ1-4, the CDR3 gives the full variable domain: DGGITQSPKYLFRKEGQNVTLSCEQNLNHDAMYWYRQDPGQGLRLIYYSQIVNDFQKGDIAEGYSVSREKKESFPLTVTSAQKNPTAFYLCASSIRGGNEKLFFGSGTQLSVL.

In its sample, this clone is medium-sized. The rearrangement joins TRBV6-5 to TRBJ1-4; D perhaps matches TRBD1 (5 bases). Germline V gives CDR1 MNHEY, CDR2 SVGAGI. The CDR3 loop spans 14 amino acids. Deletions cut 5 bases from V and 11 bases from J, with 18 bases between. CDR3 sequence (DNA): TGTGCCAGCAGTCAGGACAAGGAAAGTAACAAACTGTTTTTT. Translation gives CASSQDKESNKLFF.

The chain recombines TRBV4-1 with TRBJ1-6, with TRBD1 matching over 7 bases. Trimming removed 4 bases from V and 7 bases from J; junction bases left unmatched: 4. Germline V CDR1 and CDR2: MGHRA, YSYEKL. This CDR3 is built from 14 residues. In DNA form, the CDR3 reads TGCGCCAGCAGCCTACGACAGGGCAATTCACCCCTCCACTTT. Its protein is CASSLRQGNSPLHF.

This chain connects TRBV30 to TRBJ2-1, with D perhaps TRBD1 or TRBD2 (6 bases each). Trimming took off 8 bases at V and 5 bases at J, with 16 bases between the two ends. The CDR3 contains 13 residues. Germline CDR1 and CDR2: GTSNPN and SVGIG (reference sequence). DNA of the CDR3: TGTGCCGGGGGCGGGATCCTTCACAATGAGCAGTTCTTC. It specifies CAGGGILHNEQFF.

This clone appeared once. The rearrangement links TRBV19 to TRBJ2-5, with D perhaps TRBD2 (5 bases). The CDR3 runs 15 residues. The V gene's germline CDR1 is LNHDA and CDR2 SQIVND (reference sequence). The ends were cut back, 1 base at V and 4 bases at J, with 13 bases in the middle. In DNA, the CDR3 is TGTGCCAGTAGTATAGGTATGGGGAGTCGAGAGACCCAGTACTTC. It codes for CASSIGMGSRETQYF.

The chain uses TRBV28 and TRBJ1-3; D not resolved. The V and J ends lost 5 bases and 3 bases respectively, with 11 bases between them. Germline values: CDR1 MDHEN, CDR2 SYDVKM. This CDR3 spans 14 amino acids. The DNA of the CDR3 is TGTGCCAGCAGTCCCCCGCGGGTTGGAAACACCATATATTTT. Its protein is CASSPPRVGNTIYF.

The CDR3 here is CAISDNGQGLNYGYTF. CDR3 in DNA: TGTGCCATCAGTGACAACGGACAGGGGCTGAACTATGGCTACACCTTC. This sequence joins TRBV10-3 and TRBJ1-2; 9 nucleotides line up with TRBD1. CDR1 is ENHRY, CDR2 SYGVKD, per germline. V dropped 3 bases and J dropped 2; count of bases not matched to a gene: 7. The CDR3 sequence is 16 residues long.

In DNA form, the CDR3 reads TGTGCCAGCTCACCACCGTCCCGACAGGGTACCGGGGAGCTGTTTTTT. As protein: CASSPPSRQGTGELFF. The chain uses TRBV18 and TRBJ2-2; 7 positions match TRBD1. This CDR3 spans 16 amino acids. V was clipped by 0 bases and J by 5 bases; unmatched bases: 6. Germline CDR1 and CDR2: KGHSH and LQKENI.